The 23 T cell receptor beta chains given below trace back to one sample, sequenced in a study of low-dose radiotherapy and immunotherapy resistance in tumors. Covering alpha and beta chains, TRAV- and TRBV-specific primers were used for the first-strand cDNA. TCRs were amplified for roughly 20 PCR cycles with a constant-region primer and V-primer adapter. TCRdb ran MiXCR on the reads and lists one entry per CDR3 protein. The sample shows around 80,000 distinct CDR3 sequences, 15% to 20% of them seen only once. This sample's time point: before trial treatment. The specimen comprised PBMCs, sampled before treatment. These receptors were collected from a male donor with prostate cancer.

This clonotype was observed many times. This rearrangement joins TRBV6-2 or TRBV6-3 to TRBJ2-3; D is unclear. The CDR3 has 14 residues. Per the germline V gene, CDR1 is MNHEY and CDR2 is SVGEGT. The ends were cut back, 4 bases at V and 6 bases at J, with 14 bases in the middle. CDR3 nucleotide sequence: TGTGCCAGCAGTTTTCCCAGGATGGCGGATACGCAGTATTTT. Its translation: CASSFPRMADTQYF.

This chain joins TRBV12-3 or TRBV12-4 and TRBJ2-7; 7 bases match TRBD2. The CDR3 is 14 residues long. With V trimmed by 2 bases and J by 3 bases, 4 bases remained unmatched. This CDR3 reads CASSLRTRGYEQYF. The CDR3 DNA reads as TGTGCCAGCAGTTTACGGACTAGGGGCTACGAGCAGTACTTC.

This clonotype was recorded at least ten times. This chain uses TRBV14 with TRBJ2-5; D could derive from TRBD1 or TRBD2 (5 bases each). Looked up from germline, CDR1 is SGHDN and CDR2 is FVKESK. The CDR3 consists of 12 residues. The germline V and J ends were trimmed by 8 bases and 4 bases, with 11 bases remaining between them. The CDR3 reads CASGTTRETQYF. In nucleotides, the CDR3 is TGTGCCAGCGGGACCACACGAGAGACCCAGTACTTC.

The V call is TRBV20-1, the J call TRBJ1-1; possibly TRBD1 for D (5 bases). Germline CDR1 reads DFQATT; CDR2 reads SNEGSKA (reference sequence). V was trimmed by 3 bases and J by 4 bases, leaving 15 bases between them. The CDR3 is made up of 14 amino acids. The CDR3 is CSARGRVAGTEAFF. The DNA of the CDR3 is TGCAGTGCTAGGGGCAGGGTGGCCGGCACTGAAGCTTTCTTT.

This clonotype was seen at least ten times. CDR3: CASSLESGEFDEQFF. Written as DNA, the CDR3 is TGCGCCAGCAGCTTGGAGTCAGGGGAGTTTGATGAGCAGTTCTTC. The chain combines TRBV5-1 with TRBJ2-1; the D gene is possibly TRBD1 (6 bases). Trimming removed 0 bases at V and 8 bases at J, with 15 bases between. Germline-derived CDR1 and CDR2 are SGHRS and YFSETQ. The CDR3 length is 15 residues. Complete variable domain (other parts from reference TRBV5-1 and TRBJ2-1): KAGVTQTPRYLIKTRGQQVTLSCSPISGHRSVSWYQQTPGQGLQFLFEYFSETQRNKGNFPGRFSGRQFSNSRSEMNVSTLELGDSALYLCASSLESGEFDEQFFGPGTRLTVL.

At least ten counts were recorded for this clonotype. The CDR3 loop is CASSLGQRNYEQYF. In nucleotides, the CDR3 is TGTGCCAGCAGCCTGGGACAGAGAAACTACGAGCAGTACTTC. This rearrangement joins TRBV5-4 to TRBJ2-7; 7 bases line up with TRBD1. Germline V gene data show CDR1 as SGHNT and CDR2 as YYREEE (reference sequence). The CDR3 extends over 14 amino acids. V gave up 4 bases and J gave up 3 bases; unmatched junction bases: 7.

CDR3: CASSKAVITGALRVYEQYF. The CDR3 coding sequence is TGTGCCAGCAGCAAAGCCGTAATTACTGGGGCTCTTAGAGTCTACGAGCAGTACTTC. The rearrangement links TRBV21-1 to TRBJ2-7; the listed D gene, TRBD1, was not tested against the DNA. TRBV21-1 is tagged as a pseudogene. The CDR3 covers 19 residues.

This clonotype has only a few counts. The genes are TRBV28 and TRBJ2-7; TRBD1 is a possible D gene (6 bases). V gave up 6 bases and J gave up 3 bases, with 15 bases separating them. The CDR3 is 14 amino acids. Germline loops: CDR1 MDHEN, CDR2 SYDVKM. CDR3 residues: CASRSQGRYYEQYF. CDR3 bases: TGTGCCAGCAGGTCCCAGGGGCGGTACTACGAGCAGTACTTC.

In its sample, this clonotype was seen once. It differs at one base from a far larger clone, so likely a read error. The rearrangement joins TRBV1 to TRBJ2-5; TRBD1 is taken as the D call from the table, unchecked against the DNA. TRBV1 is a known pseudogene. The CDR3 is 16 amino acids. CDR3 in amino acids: CTSSQTDRGSVETQYF. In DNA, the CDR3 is TGCACCAGCAGCCAAACGGACAGGGGCTCGGTCGAGACCCAGTACTTC.

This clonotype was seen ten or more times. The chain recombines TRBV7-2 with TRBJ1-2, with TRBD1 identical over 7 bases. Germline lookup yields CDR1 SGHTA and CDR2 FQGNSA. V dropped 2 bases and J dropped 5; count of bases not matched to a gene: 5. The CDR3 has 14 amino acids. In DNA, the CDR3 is TGTGCCAGCAGCTTATATGGACAGGCTTATGGCTACACCTTC. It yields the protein CASSLYGQAYGYTF.

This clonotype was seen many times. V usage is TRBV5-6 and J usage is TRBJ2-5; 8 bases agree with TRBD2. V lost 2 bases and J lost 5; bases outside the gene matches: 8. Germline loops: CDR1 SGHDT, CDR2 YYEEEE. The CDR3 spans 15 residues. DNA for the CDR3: TGTGCCAGCAGCTTTCGTTCGGGGGGGCTTGAGACCCAGTACTTC. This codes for CASSFRSGGLETQYF.

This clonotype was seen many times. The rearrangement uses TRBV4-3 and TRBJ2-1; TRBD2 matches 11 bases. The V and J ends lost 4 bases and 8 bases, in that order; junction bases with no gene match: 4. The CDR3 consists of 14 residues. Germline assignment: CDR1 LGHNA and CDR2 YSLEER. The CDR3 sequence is CASSLAGGRDEQFF. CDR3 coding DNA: TGCGCCAGCAGCCTAGCGGGGGGGCGTGATGAGCAGTTCTTC.

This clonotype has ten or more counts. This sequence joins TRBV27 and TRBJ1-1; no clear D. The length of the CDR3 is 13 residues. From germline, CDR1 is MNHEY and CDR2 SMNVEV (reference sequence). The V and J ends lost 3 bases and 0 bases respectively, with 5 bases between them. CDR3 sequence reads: CASSFSVNTEAFF. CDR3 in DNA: TGTGCCAGCAGTTTCTCCGTGAACACTGAAGCTTTCTTT.

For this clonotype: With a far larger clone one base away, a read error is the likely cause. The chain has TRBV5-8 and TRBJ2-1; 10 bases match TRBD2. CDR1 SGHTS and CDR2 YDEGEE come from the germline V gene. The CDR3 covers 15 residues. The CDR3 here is CPSSPTLAGAREQFF. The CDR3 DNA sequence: TGTCCCAGCAGCCCCACCCTAGCGGGAGCTCGGGAGCAGTTCTTC.

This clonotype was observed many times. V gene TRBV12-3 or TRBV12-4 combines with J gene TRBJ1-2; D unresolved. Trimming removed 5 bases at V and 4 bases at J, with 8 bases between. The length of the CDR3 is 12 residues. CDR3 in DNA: TGTGCCAGCAGTCTATCCTCCTATGGCTACACCTTC. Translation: CASSLSSYGYTF.

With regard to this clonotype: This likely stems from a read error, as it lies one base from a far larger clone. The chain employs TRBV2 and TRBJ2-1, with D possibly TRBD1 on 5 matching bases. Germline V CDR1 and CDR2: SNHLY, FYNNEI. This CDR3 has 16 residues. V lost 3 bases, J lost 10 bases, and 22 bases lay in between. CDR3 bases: TGTGCCAGCAGTGACATGCAGGGATTCTTCTCCTACGAGCAGTTCTTC. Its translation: CASSDMQGFFSYEQFF.

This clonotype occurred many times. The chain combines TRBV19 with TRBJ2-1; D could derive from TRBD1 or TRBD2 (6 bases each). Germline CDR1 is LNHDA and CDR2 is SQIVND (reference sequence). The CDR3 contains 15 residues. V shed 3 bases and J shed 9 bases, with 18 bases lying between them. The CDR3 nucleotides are TGTGCCAGTAGTATCGTGGATCCGGGGGCTGGTGAGCAGTTCTTC. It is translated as CASSIVDPGAGEQFF.

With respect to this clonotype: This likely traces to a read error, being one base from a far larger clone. The CDR3 spells CASRRDSPIVTRNTEAFF. The CDR3, as DNA: TGTGCCAGCAGGCGGGACAGCCCGATAGTTACCCGGAACACTGAAGCTTTCTTT. The genes are TRBV28 and TRBJ1-1; 7 bases are shared with TRBD1. J gave up 1 base and V 6 bases, and 17 bases lay outside the gene matches. The CDR3 runs to 18 residues. The germline CDR1 and CDR2 sequences are MDHEN and SYDVKM. The complete variable domain, with remaining parts taken from reference TRBV28 and TRBJ1-1, reads DVKVTQSSRYLVKRTGEKVFLECVQDMDHENMFWYRQDPGLGLRLIYFSYDVKMKEKGDIPEGYSVSREKKERFSLILESASTNQTSMYLCASRRDSPIVTRNTEAFFGQGTRLTVV.

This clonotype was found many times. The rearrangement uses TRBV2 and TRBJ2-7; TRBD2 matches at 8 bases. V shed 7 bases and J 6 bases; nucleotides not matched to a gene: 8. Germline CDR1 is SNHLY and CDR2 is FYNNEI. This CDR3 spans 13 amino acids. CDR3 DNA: TGTGCCAGCACTACACCCGGGGGGGCCGAGCAGTACTTC. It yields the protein CASTTPGGAEQYF. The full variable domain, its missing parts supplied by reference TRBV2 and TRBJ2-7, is EPEVTQTPSHQVTQMGQEVILRCVPISNHLYFYWYRQILGQKVEFLVSFYNNEISEKSEIFDDQFSVERPDGSNFTLKIRSTKLEDSAMYFCASTTPGGAEQYFGPGTRLTVT.

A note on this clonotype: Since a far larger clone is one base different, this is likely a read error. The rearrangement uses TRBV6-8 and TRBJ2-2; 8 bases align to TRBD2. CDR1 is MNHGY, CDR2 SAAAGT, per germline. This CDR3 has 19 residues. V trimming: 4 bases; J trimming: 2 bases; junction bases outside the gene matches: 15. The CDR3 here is CASSSQWVAGSYNTGELFF. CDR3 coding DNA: TGTGCCAGCAGTTCCCAGTGGGTAGCGGGGTCCTATAACACCGGGGAGCTGTTTTTT.

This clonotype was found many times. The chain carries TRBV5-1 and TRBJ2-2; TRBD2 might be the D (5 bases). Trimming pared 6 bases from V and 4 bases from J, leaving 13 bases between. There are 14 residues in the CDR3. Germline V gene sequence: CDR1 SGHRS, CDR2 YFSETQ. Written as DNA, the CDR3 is TGCGCCAGCAACCCCGAGGGTCTCACCGGGGAGCTGTTTTTT. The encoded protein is CASNPEGLTGELFF.

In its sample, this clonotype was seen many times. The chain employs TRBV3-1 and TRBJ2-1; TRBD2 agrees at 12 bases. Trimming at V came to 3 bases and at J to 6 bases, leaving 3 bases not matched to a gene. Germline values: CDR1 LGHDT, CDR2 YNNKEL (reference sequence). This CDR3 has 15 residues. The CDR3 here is CASSHETSGSNEQFF. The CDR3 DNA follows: TGTGCCAGCAGCCACGAGACTAGCGGGAGCAATGAGCAGTTCTTC.

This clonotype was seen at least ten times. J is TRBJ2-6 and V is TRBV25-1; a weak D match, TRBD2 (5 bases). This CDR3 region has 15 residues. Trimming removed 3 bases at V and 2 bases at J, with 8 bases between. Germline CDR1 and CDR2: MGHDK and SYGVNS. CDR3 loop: CASSEGSTGANVLTF. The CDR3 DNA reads TGTGCCAGCAGTGAGGGGAGTACTGGGGCCAACGTCCTGACTTTC.